What follows are 27 T cell receptor beta chains derived from one specimen sequenced in a study of low-dose radiotherapy and immunotherapy resistance in tumors. Time point meaning: after trial treatment. Treatment defined: LDRT plus nivolumab, ipilimumab, low-dose cyclophosphamide and aspirin (RACIN trial). Covering alpha and beta chains, TRAV- and TRBV-specific primers were used for the first-strand cDNA. PCR amplification of the TCRs was performed with Phusion for 20 PCR cycles, and it relied on a constant-region primer together with a V-primer adapter. In TCRdb, the reads were re-called with MiXCR into one record per CDR3 protein. The table lists more than 90,000 distinct CDR3 sequences, about a fifth of them singletons. The material was PBMCs, obtained after low-dose radiotherapy plus immunotherapy. The receptors were sampled from a male donor with prostate cancer.

This clonotype occurred a few times. The chain employs TRBV5-1 and TRBJ1-2, with a possible D match to TRBD1 (5 bases). Germline V gives CDR1 SGHRS, CDR2 YFSETQ. The CDR3 totals 12 residues. Trimming left V 8 bases short and J 11 bases short, with 19 bases between. The CDR3 DNA reads as TGCGCCAGTAGCGACCCAGGGAGGGGATACACCTTC. This codes for CASSDPGRGYTF.

There are many counts of this clonotype. V gene TRBV6-2 or TRBV6-3 combines with J gene TRBJ2-5; the match to TRBD2 covers 11 bases. The CDR3 is made up of 14 amino acids. Germline values: CDR1 MNHEY, CDR2 SVGEGT. Trimming cost V 11 bases and J 2 bases; bases outside gene matches: 7. CDR3 DNA: TGTGCCTCCCGACTAGCGGGGATTCAAGAGACCCAGTACTTC. Protein sequence: CASRLAGIQETQYF.

This clonotype came up many times. V gene TRBV7-6 combines with J gene TRBJ2-7; 7 bases are a match to TRBD1. Germline values: CDR1 SGHVS, CDR2 FNYEAQ. After removal of 8 bases from V and 0 bases from J, the junction contained 7 bases not matched to a gene. This CDR3 comprises 14 residues. The CDR3 sequence: CASGLGQSSYEQYF. CDR3 nucleotide sequence: TGTGCCAGCGGTTTGGGACAGTCCTCCTACGAGCAGTACTTC.

This clonotype has ten or more counts. The V and J genes are TRBV2 and TRBJ1-6; a weak D match, TRBD1 (6 bases). This CDR3 spans 14 amino acids. The V gene lost 4 bases and the J gene lost 2 bases, with 6 bases spanning the gap. Germline CDR1 reads SNHLY; CDR2 reads FYNNEI. The chain's CDR3 is CASSGTAYNSPLHF. CDR3 sequence (DNA): TGTGCCAGCAGTGGGACAGCCTATAATTCACCCCTCCACTTT.

This clonotype has at least ten counts. V usage is TRBV6-2 or TRBV6-3 and J usage is TRBJ2-1, with D unclear. The CDR3 totals 13 residues. The germline CDR1 and CDR2 sequences are MNHEY and SVGEGT. Trimming stripped 7 bases from V and 10 bases from J, with 17 bases between. CDR3 nucleotide sequence: TGTGCCAGCACCCCCGGTTGGCAGGAAGAGCAGTTCTTC. This translates into CASTPGWQEEQFF.

There are many counts of this clonotype. The rearrangement links TRBV5-1 to TRBJ1-5; 10 nucleotides agree with TRBD1. From germline, CDR1 is SGHRS and CDR2 YFSETQ. The ends lost 0 bases at V and 5 bases at J; junction bases unmatched: 2. The CDR3 consists of 15 residues. The CDR3 region is CASSLAGTGDQPQHF. Written as DNA, the CDR3 is TGCGCCAGCAGCTTGGCCGGGACAGGGGATCAGCCCCAGCATTTT. Drawing the rest from reference TRBV5-1 and TRBJ1-5, the complete variable domain is KAGVTQTPRYLIKTRGQQVTLSCSPISGHRSVSWYQQTPGQGLQFLFEYFSETQRNKGNFPGRFSGRQFSNSRSEMNVSTLELGDSALYLCASSLAGTGDQPQHFGDGTRLSIL.

The V call is TRBV5-4, the J call TRBJ2-5, with D perhaps assigned TRBD1 or TRBD2 (5 bases each). V was pared by 2 bases and J by 3 bases, with 11 bases between. The CDR3 sequence is 14 residues long. Looked up from germline, CDR1 is SGHNT and CDR2 is YYREEE (reference sequence). CDR3 DNA sequence: TGTGCCAGCAGCTTCCGGGACGGTGAAGAGACCCAGTACTTC. Amino acid sequence: CASSFRDGEETQYF.

The chain is built from TRBV6-1 and TRBJ2-2; D is unresolved. Deletions cut 6 bases from V and 2 bases from J, with 16 bases between. Germline CDR1 MNHNS, CDR2 SASEGT. The CDR3 consists of 16 residues. CDR3 in DNA: TGTGCCAGCAGCCCATCGGGCCCTTTTAACACCGGGGAGCTGTTTTTT. Its translation is CASSPSGPFNTGELFF.

As for this clonotype: This sequence is one base from a far larger clone and is likely a read error. CDR3 protein: CASSAASWGAGELFF. CDR3 in DNA: TGTGCCAGCAGTGCGGCTAGCTGGGGTGCCGGGGAGCTGTTTTTT. The chain is built from TRBV13 and TRBJ2-2; D is perhaps TRBD2 (5 bases). The germline V gene encodes CDR1 PRHDT and CDR2 FYEKMQ (reference sequence). Trimming left V 6 bases short and J 6 bases short, with 17 bases between. This CDR3 region has 15 residues.

This clonotype was observed at least ten times. CDR3: CASSQGGGVGDTQYF. The DNA for the CDR3 is TGCGCCAGCAGCCAAGGGGGGGGGGTTGGAGATACGCAGTATTTT. The chain links TRBV4-1 to TRBJ2-3, with 7 nucleotides matching TRBD2. This CDR3 contains 15 residues. After removal of 1 base from V and 5 bases from J, the junction contained 6 bases not matched to a gene. Germline V gives CDR1 MGHRA, CDR2 YSYEKL.

A note on this clonotype: Given a far larger clone just one base away, this is likely a sequencing read error. The V gene is TRBV23-1, the J gene TRBJ2-1; TRBD1 is a possible D gene (5 bases). TRBV23-1 is placed among ORFs of uncertain function. The CDR3 runs 15 residues. Trimming left V 6 bases short and J 13 bases short, with 25 bases between. The CDR3 DNA follows: TGCGCCAGCAGCCCCCCCTATGACAGACCCTACGGACAGTTCTTC. It codes for CASSPPYDRPYGQFF.

This clonotype was seen repeatedly, ten times or more. The rearrangement joins TRBV7-2 to TRBJ2-7, with 7 nucleotides matching TRBD2. With 3 bases clipped from V and 4 bases from J, the junction kept 9 bases outside the gene matches. CDR1 and CDR2 (germline): SGHTA, FQGNSA. The length of the CDR3 is 15 residues. The CDR3 coding sequence is TGTGCCAGCAGCTTCTTAGCGGGCCAATCTTACGAGCAGTACTTC. This codes for CASSFLAGQSYEQYF.

This clonotype was seen repeatedly, ten times or more. V is TRBV5-1 and J is TRBJ2-3, with 8 bases matching TRBD1. The CDR3 loop spans 14 amino acids. V lost 7 bases to trimming and J lost 5 bases; unmatched junction nucleotides: 9. Germline CDR1 and CDR2: SGHRS and YFSETQ. CDR3 nucleotide sequence: TGCGCCAGCTCCACAGGGGGGCCGAGAGATACGCAGTATTTT. Its translation: CASSTGGPRDTQYF.

Concerning this clonotype: A clone one base away is much larger, so this may be a read error. The final CDR3 position lacks the conserved phenylalanine or tryptophan, pointing to a likely read error. This chain connects TRBV30 to TRBJ2-3; TRBD2 agrees at 8 bases. CDR3 size: 15 residues. J gave up 6 bases and V 0 bases, and 8 bases lay outside the gene matches. From germline, CDR1 is GTSNPN and CDR2 SVGIG (reference sequence). DNA for the CDR3: TGTGCCTGGAGTGTACGGGGGGGCCTCCTTGATACGCAGTATTCT. Protein sequence: CAWSVRGGLLDTQYS.

The table lists this clonotype with many counts. The J gene is TRBJ1-4, the V gene TRBV19; no reliable D call. The CDR3 consists of 16 residues. Germline CDR1 is LNHDA and CDR2 is SQIVND (reference sequence). V lost 6 bases and J lost 0, with 14 bases in between. CDR3 sequence reads: CASRYREYATNEKLFF. CDR3 in DNA: TGTGCCAGTAGATACAGAGAGTATGCAACTAATGAAAAACTGTTTTTT. Full variable domain (missing parts from reference TRBV19 and TRBJ1-4): DGGITQSPKYLFRKEGQNVTLSCEQNLNHDAMYWYRQDPGQGLRLIYYSQIVNDFQKGDIAEGYSVSREKKESFPLTVTSAQKNPTAFYLCASRYREYATNEKLFFGSGTQLSVL.

This clonotype was picked up many times. The chain couples TRBV2 to TRBJ2-3; 8 nucleotides line up with TRBD1. Per germline, CDR1 SNHLY and CDR2 FYNNEI. Losses at the gene ends were 7 bases for V and 1 base for J; bases not matched to a gene: 7. The CDR3 consists of 15 residues. In DNA, the CDR3 is TGTGCCAGCACCCGGCAGGGGGCACGCACAGATACGCAGTATTTT. It is translated as CASTRQGARTDTQYF.

The sample holds many counts of this clonotype. V usage is TRBV2 and J usage is TRBJ1-1; tentative D call: TRBD1 (5 bases). CDR1 is SNHLY, CDR2 FYNNEI, per germline. The CDR3 consists of 14 residues. With 1 base removed from V and 2 bases from J, the gap between germline ends came to 8 bases. As DNA, the CDR3 is TGTGCCAGCAGTGAAGGGGACCACAACACTGAAGCTTTCTTT. It encodes CASSEGDHNTEAFF.

A remark on this clonotype: A read error is possible here, since a much larger clone lies one base away. The J gene is TRBJ2-2, the V gene TRBV7-8; D not certain. This CDR3 has 12 amino acids. The V end lost 3 bases, the J end lost 6 bases, and 5 bases lay between the germline ends. CDR1 is SGHVS and CDR2 is FQNEAQ in the germline V gene. The CDR3 loop reads CASSFEPGELFF. The CDR3 DNA reads as TGTGCCAGCAGCTTCGAGCCCGGGGAGCTGTTTTTT.

This chain uses TRBV28 with TRBJ2-7; D not resolved. The CDR3 sequence is 12 residues long. Trimming cost V 11 bases and J 4 bases, with 15 bases left between them. CDR1 is MDHEN, CDR2 SYDVKM, per germline. CDR3 nucleotide sequence: TGTGCCCGACCAAAGGGTGGTTACGAGCAGTACTTC. This encodes CARPKGGYEQYF.

About this clonotype: Since a far larger clone is one base different, this is likely a read error. CDR3 loop: CASSLATNGGAKFVETQYF. CDR3 in DNA: TGTGCCAGCAGCTTAGCGACTAACGGGGGGGCCAAGTTCGTGGAGACCCAGTACTTC. The chain uses TRBV7-9 and TRBJ2-7; TRBD2 agrees at 8 bases. TRBJ2-5 matches the DNA end more closely, so the J call is doubtful. This CDR3 region has 19 residues. Germline V gene sequence: CDR1 SEHNR, CDR2 FQNEAQ (reference sequence).

This clonotype was seen many times. Written as DNA, the CDR3 is TGTGCCACCAGCCCCGGGGTAACAGATACGCAGTATTTT. This gives the protein CATSPGVTDTQYF. The chain carries TRBV24-1 and TRBJ2-3; possible D gene TRBD2, 5 bases. Per germline, CDR1 KGHDR and CDR2 SFDVKD. Trimming pared 7 bases from V and 3 bases from J, leaving 10 bases between. CDR3 size: 13 residues.

This clonotype has a count of ten or more. V and J are TRBV20-1 and TRBJ2-1; 10 bases fit TRBD2. The junction had 12 bases not matched to a gene; V was cut back by 6 bases and J by 7 bases. Looked up from germline, CDR1 is DFQATT and CDR2 is SNEGSKA (reference sequence). This CDR3 comprises 15 residues. The CDR3 here is CSALKPSGGENEQFF. In nucleotides, the CDR3 is TGCAGTGCACTCAAACCTAGCGGGGGCGAAAATGAGCAGTTCTTC.

Many counts were recorded for this clonotype. V usage is TRBV12-5 and J usage is TRBJ1-5, with D perhaps matching TRBD1 (5 bases). V was pared by 6 bases and J by 1 base, with 22 bases between. The CDR3 is 18 amino acids. Germline CDR1 and CDR2: LGHNT and FRNRAP. In DNA, the CDR3 is TGTGCTAGTGGAGGTGTGGAGGCCCTTAGGGACAGCAATCAGCCCCAGCATTTT. Translation gives CASGGVEALRDSNQPQHF.

This clonotype was seen ten or more times. The chain couples TRBV11-2 to TRBJ2-7, with 9 bases lining up with TRBD1. The CDR3 extends over 16 amino acids. Unmatched junction bases numbered 14, after V lost 5 bases and J lost 6 bases. CDR1 and CDR2 from the germline V gene are SGHAT and FQNNGV. CDR3 bases: TGTGCCAGCAGCCCAATCCGGGGACAGGGTGCGGGCGAGCAGTACTTC. It codes for CASSPIRGQGAGEQYF. Supplemented by reference TRBV11-2 and TRBJ2-7, the full variable domain reads EAGVAQSPRYKIIEKRQSVAFWCNPISGHATLYWYQQILGQGPKLLIQFQNNGVVDDSQLPKDRFSAERLKGVDSTLKIQPAKLEDSAVYLCASSPIRGQGAGEQYFGPGTRLTVT.

This clonotype was seen ten or more times. The gene calls are TRBV7-9 and TRBJ1-2; 12 bases align to TRBD1. CDR1 is SEHNR and CDR2 is FQNEAQ in the germline V gene (reference sequence). CDR3 size: 17 residues. Losses at the gene ends were 5 bases for V and 5 bases for J; bases not matched to a gene: 12. CDR3 sequence (DNA): TGTGCCAGCAGCCTATCCCAAGGGACAGGGGGCAGGTATGGCTACACCTTC. It specifies CASSLSQGTGGRYGYTF.

This clonotype appeared many times. The chain employs TRBV7-2 and TRBJ2-1; TRBD2 aligns across 9 bases. J lost 8 bases, V lost 3 bases, and 5 bases had no gene match. The germline gives CDR1 SGHTA, CDR2 FQGNSA. The CDR3 covers 14 residues. The CDR3: CASSFAGGGYEQFF. The CDR3 DNA reads as TGTGCCAGCAGCTTTGCGGGGGGGGGCTATGAGCAGTTCTTC.

There are many counts of this clonotype. The chain combines TRBV7-3 with TRBJ2-5, with a weak D call TRBD2 (5 bases). The germline V gene has CDR1 SGHTA and CDR2 FQGTGA. The CDR3 is 12 amino acids. The V and J ends lost 2 bases and 7 bases respectively, with 8 bases between them. The CDR3 DNA sequence: TGTGCCAGCAGCTTACCAGGAGGGACCCAGTACTTC. Amino acid sequence: CASSLPGGTQYF.